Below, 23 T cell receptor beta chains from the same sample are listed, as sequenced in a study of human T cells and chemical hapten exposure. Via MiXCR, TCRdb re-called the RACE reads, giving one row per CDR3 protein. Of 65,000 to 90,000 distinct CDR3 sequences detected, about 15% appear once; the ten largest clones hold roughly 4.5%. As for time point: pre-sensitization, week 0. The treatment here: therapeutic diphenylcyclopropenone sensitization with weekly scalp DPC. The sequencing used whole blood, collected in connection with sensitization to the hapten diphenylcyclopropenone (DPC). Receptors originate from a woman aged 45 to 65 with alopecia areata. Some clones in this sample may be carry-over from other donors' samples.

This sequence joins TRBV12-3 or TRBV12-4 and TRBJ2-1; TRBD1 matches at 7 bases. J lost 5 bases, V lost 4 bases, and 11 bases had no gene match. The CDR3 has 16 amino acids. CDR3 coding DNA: TGTGCCAGCAGTTCCCTAGGGACAGACATTCACAATGAGCAGTTCTTC. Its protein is CASSSLGTDIHNEQFF.

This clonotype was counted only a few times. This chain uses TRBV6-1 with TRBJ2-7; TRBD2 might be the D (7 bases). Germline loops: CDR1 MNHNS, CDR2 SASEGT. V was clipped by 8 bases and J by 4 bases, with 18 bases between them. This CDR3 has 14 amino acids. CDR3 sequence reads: CASLSGGRLYEQYF. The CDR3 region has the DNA TGTGCCAGCCTATCGGGGGGCAGATTATACGAGCAGTACTTC.

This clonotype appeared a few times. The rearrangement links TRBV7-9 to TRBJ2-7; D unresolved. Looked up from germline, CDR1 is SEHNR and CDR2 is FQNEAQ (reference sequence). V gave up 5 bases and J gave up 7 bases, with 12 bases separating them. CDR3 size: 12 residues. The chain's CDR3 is CASSPRTWEQYF. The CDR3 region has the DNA TGTGCCAGCAGCCCCCGAACCTGGGAGCAGTACTTC.

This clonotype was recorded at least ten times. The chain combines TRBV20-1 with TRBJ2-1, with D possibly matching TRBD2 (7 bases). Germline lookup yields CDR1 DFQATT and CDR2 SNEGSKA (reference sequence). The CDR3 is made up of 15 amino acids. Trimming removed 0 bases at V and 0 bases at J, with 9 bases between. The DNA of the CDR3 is TGCAGTGCTAGAGATCGGGGGGCCTCCTACAATGAGCAGTTCTTC. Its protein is CSARDRGASYNEQFF.

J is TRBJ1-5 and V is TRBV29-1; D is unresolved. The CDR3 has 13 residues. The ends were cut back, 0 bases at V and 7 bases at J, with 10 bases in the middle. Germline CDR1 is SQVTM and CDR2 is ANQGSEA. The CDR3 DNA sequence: TGCAGCGTTGAAGACAACACGGGACAGCCCCAGCATTTT. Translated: CSVEDNTGQPQHF.

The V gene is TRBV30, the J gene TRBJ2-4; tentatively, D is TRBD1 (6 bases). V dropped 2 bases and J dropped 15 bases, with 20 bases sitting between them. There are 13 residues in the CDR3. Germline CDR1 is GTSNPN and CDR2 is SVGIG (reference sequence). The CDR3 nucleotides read TGTGCCTGGAGTAGGAAGACAGGATATCCGACGTACTTC. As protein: CAWSRKTGYPTYF.

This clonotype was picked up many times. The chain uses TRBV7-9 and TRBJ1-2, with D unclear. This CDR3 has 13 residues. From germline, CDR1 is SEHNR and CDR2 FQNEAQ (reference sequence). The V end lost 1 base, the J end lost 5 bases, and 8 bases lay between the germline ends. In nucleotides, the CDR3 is TGTGCCAGCAGCTTAGGACCGCATTATGGCTACACCTTC. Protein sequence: CASSLGPHYGYTF.

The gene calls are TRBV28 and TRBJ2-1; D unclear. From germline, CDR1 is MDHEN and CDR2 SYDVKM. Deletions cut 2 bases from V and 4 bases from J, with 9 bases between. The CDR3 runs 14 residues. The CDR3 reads CASSLGRPYNEQFF. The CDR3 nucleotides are TGTGCCAGCAGTTTAGGGCGGCCTTACAATGAGCAGTTCTTC.

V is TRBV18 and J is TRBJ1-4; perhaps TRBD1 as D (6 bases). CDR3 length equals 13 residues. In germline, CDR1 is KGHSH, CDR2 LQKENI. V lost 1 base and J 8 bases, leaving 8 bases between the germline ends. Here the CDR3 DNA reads TGTGCCAGCTCACCACAGGGGGGAGAAAAACTGTTTTTT. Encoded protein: CASSPQGGEKLFF.

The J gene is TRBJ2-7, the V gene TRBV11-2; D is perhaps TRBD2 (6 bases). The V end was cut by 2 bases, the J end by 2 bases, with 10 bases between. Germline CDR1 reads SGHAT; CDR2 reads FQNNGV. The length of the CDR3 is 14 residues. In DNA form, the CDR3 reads TGTGCCAGCAGCTTAATCGCGGGAACCTACGAGCAGTACTTC. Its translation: CASSLIAGTYEQYF.

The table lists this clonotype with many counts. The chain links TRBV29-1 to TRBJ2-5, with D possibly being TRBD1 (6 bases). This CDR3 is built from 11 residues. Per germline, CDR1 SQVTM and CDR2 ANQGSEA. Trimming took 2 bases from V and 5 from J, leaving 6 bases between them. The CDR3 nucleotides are TGCAGCGTTGAACAGGGGGAGACCCAGTACTTC. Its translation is CSVEQGETQYF.

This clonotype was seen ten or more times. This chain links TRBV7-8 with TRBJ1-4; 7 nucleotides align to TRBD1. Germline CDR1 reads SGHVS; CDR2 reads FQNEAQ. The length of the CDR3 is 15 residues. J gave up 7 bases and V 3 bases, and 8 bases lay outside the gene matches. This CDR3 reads CASSFSGTAGEKLFF. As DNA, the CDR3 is TGTGCCAGCAGCTTCTCCGGGACAGCGGGTGAAAAACTGTTTTTT.

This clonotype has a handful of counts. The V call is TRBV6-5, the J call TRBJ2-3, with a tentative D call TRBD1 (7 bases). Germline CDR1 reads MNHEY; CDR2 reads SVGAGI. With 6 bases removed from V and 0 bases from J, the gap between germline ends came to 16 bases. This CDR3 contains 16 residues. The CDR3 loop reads CASRDSGGQSTDTQYF. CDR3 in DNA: TGTGCCAGCAGGGATTCCGGGGGACAGAGCACAGATACGCAGTATTTT.

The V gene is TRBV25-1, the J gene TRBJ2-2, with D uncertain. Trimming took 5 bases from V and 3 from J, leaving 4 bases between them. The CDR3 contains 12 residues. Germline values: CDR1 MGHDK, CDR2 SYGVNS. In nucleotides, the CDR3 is TGTGCCAGCAGTCCAGACACCGGGGAGCTGTTTTTT. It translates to CASSPDTGELFF. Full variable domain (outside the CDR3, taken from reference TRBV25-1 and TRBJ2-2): EADIYQTPRYLVIGTGKKITLECSQTMGHDKMYWYQQDPGMELHLIHYSYGVNSTEKGDLSSESTVSRIRTEHFPLTLESARPSHTSQYLCASSPDTGELFFGEGSRLTVL.

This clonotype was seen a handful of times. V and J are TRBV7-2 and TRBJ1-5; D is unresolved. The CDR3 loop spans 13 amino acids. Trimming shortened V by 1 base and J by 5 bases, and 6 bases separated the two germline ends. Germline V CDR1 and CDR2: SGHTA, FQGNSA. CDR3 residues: CASSLGNHQPQHF. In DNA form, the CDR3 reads TGTGCCAGCAGCTTAGGAAATCATCAGCCCCAGCATTTT. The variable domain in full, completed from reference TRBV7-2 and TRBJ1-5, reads GAGVSQSPSNKVTEKGKDVELRCDPISGHTALYWYRQSLGQGLEFLIYFQGNSAPDKSGLPSDRFSAERTGGSVSTLTIQRTQQEDSAVYLCASSLGNHQPQHFGDGTRLSIL.

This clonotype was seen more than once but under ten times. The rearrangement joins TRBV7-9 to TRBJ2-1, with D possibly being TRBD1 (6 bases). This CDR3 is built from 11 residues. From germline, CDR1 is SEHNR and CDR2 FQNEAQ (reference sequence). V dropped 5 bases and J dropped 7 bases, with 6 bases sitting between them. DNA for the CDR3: TGTGCCAGCAGCCAGGGGAATGAGCAGTTCTTC. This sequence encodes CASSQGNEQFF. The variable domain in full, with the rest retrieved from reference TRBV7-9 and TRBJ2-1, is DTGVSQNPRHKITKRGQNVTFRCDPISEHNRLYWYRQTLGQGPEFLTYFQNEAQLEKSRLLSDRFSAERPKGSFSTLEIQRTEQGDSAMYLCASSQGNEQFFGPGTRLTVL.

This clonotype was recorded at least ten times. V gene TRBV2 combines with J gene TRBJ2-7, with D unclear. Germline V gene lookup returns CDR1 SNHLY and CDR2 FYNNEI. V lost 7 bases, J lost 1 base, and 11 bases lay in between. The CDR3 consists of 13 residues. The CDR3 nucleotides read TGTGCCAGCAATCCGAGTAGTTCCTACGAGCAGTACTTC. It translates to CASNPSSSYEQYF.

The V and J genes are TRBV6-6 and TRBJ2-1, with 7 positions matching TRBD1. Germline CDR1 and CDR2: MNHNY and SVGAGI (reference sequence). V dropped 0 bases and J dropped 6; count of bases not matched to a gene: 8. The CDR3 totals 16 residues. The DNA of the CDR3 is TGTGCCAGCAGTTACTCGAGACAGGGTTGGAGCAATGAGCAGTTCTTC. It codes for CASSYSRQGWSNEQFF.

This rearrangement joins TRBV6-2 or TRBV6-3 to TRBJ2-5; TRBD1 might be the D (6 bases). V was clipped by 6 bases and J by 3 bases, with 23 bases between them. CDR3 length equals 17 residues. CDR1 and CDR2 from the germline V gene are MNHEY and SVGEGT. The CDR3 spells CASRYRPGTPWEETQYF. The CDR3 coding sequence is TGTGCCAGCAGGTATAGGCCCGGGACACCCTGGGAAGAGACCCAGTACTTC.

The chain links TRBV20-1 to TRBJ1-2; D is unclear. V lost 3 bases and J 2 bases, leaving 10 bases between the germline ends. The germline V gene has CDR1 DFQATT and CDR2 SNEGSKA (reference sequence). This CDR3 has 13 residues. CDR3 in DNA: TGCAGTGCTAGGGAGTCAGCGAACTATGGCTACACCTTC. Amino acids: CSARESANYGYTF.

CDR3 in amino acids: CASRVPSRPREQYF. The CDR3 DNA sequence: TGTGCCAGCAGGGTGCCAAGCCGGCCGAGGGAGCAGTACTTC. The rearrangement uses TRBV2 and TRBJ2-7, with D unresolved. V was trimmed by 6 bases and J by 7 bases, leaving 19 bases between them. The CDR3 consists of 14 residues. The V gene's germline CDR1 is SNHLY and CDR2 FYNNEI.

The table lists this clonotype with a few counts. CDR3 in DNA: TGTGCCAGCTCAGGGACAGCCCTCTCGGGAAACACCATATATTTT. This translates into CASSGTALSGNTIYF. This chain uses TRBV18 with TRBJ1-3, with 7 positions matching TRBD1. This CDR3 spans 15 amino acids. Unmatched junction bases numbered 8, after V lost 5 bases and J lost 4 bases. Per the germline V gene, CDR1 is KGHSH and CDR2 is LQKENI.

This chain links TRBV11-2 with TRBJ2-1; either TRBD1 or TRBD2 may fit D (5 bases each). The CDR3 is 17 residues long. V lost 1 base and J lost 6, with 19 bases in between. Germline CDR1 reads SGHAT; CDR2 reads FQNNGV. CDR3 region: CASSLGPRGTVGNEQFF. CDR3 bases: TGTGCCAGCAGCTTAGGACCCCGAGGGACGGTGGGCAATGAGCAGTTCTTC.